This entry lists 15 T cell receptor beta chains sequenced from one sample in a study of STAT5B mutations in CD4+ large granular lymphocyte leukemia. Sequencing was performed with immunoSEQ multiplex PCR; in TCRdb, only in-frame clones are kept and a portion is missing. The sample consists of tens of thousands of clones, roughly 80% of them appearing once. The material sequenced was CD4+ T cells from blood buffy coats. The receptor source for this set is a human donor in good health.

V is TRBV29-1 and J is TRBJ1-2; D gene unclear. The germline CDR1 and CDR2 sequences are SQVTM and ANQGSEA. There are 12 residues in the CDR3. V dropped 3 bases and J dropped 4 bases, with 9 bases sitting between them. The CDR3 bases are TGCAGCGTTGATGAGGGAGGCTATGGCTACACCTTC. This codes for CSVDEGGYGYTF.

This chain joins TRBV2 and TRBJ2-3; D is ambiguous. With 2 bases removed from V and 0 bases from J, the gap between germline ends came to 6 bases. The germline V gene encodes CDR1 SNHLY and CDR2 FYNNEI. This CDR3 contains 14 residues. This CDR3 is CASSELTSTDTQYF. The CDR3 nucleotides are TGTGCCAGCAGTGAACTAACTAGCACAGATACGCAGTATTTT. Using reference TRBV2 and TRBJ2-3 for the parts outside the CDR3, the full variable domain is EPEVTQTPSHQVTQMGQEVILRCVPISNHLYFYWYRQILGQKVEFLVSFYNNEISEKSEIFDDQFSVERPDGSNFTLKIRSTKLEDSAMYFCASSELTSTDTQYFGPGTRLTVL.

The genes are TRBV12-2 and TRBJ1-2; TRBD1, as called in the table, went unchecked against the DNA. TRBV12-2 is marked as a pseudogene. The CDR3 is made up of 15 amino acids. For the CDR3, the DNA is TGTGCAAGGGGATGGATGGACAGGGTAATTAATGGCTACACCTTC. Translation: CARGWMDRVINGYTF.

V and J are TRBV6-6 and TRBJ2-7, with D perhaps matching TRBD1 (6 bases). CDR1 and CDR2 (germline): MNHNY, SVGAGI (reference sequence). The CDR3 totals 16 residues. V was clipped by 4 bases and J by 2 bases, with 18 bases between them. The CDR3 DNA reads as TGTGCCAGCAGTTCTCCCGGGACACATCCTACCTACGAGCAGTACTTC. Translating gives CASSSPGTHPTYEQYF.

The V gene is TRBV19, the J gene TRBJ2-3, with TRBD2 matching over 13 bases. The CDR3 covers 15 residues. Germline CDR1 reads LNHDA; CDR2 reads SQIVND (reference sequence). V trimming: 4 bases; J trimming: 7 bases; junction bases outside the gene matches: 5. CDR3 coding DNA: TGTGCCAGTAGTAGGGGGACTAGCGGGGTCAATACGCAGTATTTT. Amino acid sequence: CASSRGTSGVNTQYF.

The chain links TRBV28 to TRBJ2-2; TRBD1 agrees at 7 bases. Germline assignment: CDR1 MDHEN and CDR2 SYDVKM. CDR3 length: 16 residues. V shed 5 bases and J 4 bases; nucleotides not matched to a gene: 10. The CDR3, as DNA: TGTGCCAGCAGTGGGACCGGGACAGCCTTCACCGGGGAGCTGTTTTTT. Protein: CASSGTGTAFTGELFF.

The V call is TRBV6-5, the J call TRBJ1-2, with TRBD1 matching over 7 bases. Germline CDR1 and CDR2: MNHEY and SVGAGI. This CDR3 is built from 14 residues. Losses at the gene ends were 2 bases for V and 4 bases for J; bases not matched to a gene: 4. The chain's CDR3 is CASSYTRQGYGYTF. The DNA of the CDR3 is TGTGCCAGCAGTTACACCAGACAGGGCTATGGCTACACCTTC.

V is TRBV13 and J is TRBJ2-7, with D unclear. V lost 4 bases, J lost 2 bases, and 18 bases lay in between. In germline, CDR1 is PRHDT, CDR2 FYEKMQ (reference sequence). The CDR3 has 16 amino acids. The CDR3 here is CASSSARSPRTYEQYF. The CDR3 DNA sequence: TGTGCCAGCAGCTCGGCCCGATCCCCGAGAACCTACGAGCAGTACTTC.

The V and J genes are TRBV27 and TRBJ2-3; TRBD1 might be the D (6 bases). The CDR3 contains 16 residues. V lost 2 bases, J lost 2 bases, and 14 bases lay in between. CDR1 and CDR2 (germline): MNHEY, SMNVEV (reference sequence). The CDR3 spells CASSLLPRTATDTQYF. For the CDR3, the DNA is TGTGCCAGCAGTTTACTACCCCGGACAGCCACAGATACGCAGTATTTT.

The V call is TRBV2, the J call TRBJ2-3; 9 nucleotides agree with TRBD2. Germline values: CDR1 SNHLY, CDR2 FYNNEI. V was clipped by 4 bases and J by 9 bases; unmatched bases: 2. This CDR3 has 12 amino acids. CDR3 nucleotide sequence: TGTGCCAGCAGTGGGACTAGCGAGACGCAGTATTTT. Translation gives CASSGTSETQYF.

The V call is TRBV28, the J call TRBJ2-7, with D possibly being TRBD1 or TRBD2 (5 bases each). Trimming pared 6 bases from V and 6 bases from J, leaving 12 bases between. CDR3 length: 12 amino acids. Germline V CDR1 and CDR2: MDHEN, SYDVKM. CDR3 amino acids: CASRGTLLEQYF. In DNA, the CDR3 is TGTGCCAGCAGAGGGACCCTTCTCGAGCAGTACTTC.

CDR3 DNA sequence: TGTGCCAGTAGCGCCGGGTGGCAGGGCTCTGGAAACACCATATATTTT. Translation: CASSAGWQGSGNTIYF. The chain joins TRBV19 to TRBJ1-3, with D tentatively TRBD1 (5 bases). This CDR3 region has 16 residues. Trimming cost V 6 bases and J 0 bases, with 15 bases left between them. Per germline, CDR1 LNHDA and CDR2 SQIVND (reference sequence). Combining the CDR3 with reference TRBV19 and TRBJ1-3 gives the whole variable domain DGGITQSPKYLFRKEGQNVTLSCEQNLNHDAMYWYRQDPGQGLRLIYYSQIVNDFQKGDIAEGYSVSREKKESFPLTVTSAQKNPTAFYLCASSAGWQGSGNTIYFGEGSWLTVV.

This rearrangement joins TRBV6-1 to TRBJ2-5, with D tentatively TRBD1 (6 bases). The CDR3 has 13 amino acids. V was shortened by 1 base and J by 5 bases, with 8 bases between the two germline ends. Looked up from germline, CDR1 is MNHNS and CDR2 is SASEGT. The CDR3 bases are TGTGCCAGCAGTGAAGGGGGGCGTGAGACCCAGTACTTC. Amino acid sequence: CASSEGGRETQYF.

Concerning this clone itself: One end of the junction fails to match germline, which may point to a read error. This rearrangement joins TRBV19 to TRBJ2-2; 8 bases are a match to TRBD1. CDR1 is LNHDA and CDR2 is SQIVND in the germline V gene (reference sequence). There are 15 residues in the CDR3. CDR3 residues: CASSMGPGTGGKLFF. DNA for the CDR3: TGTGCCAGTAGTATGGGCCCCGGGACAGGCGGGAAGCTGTTTTTT.

This chain joins TRBV7-9 and TRBJ1-3, with unresolved D. V lost 2 bases to trimming and J lost 0 bases, with 11 bases between them. The CDR3 loop spans 16 amino acids. Germline V gene lookup returns CDR1 SEHNR and CDR2 FQNEAQ (reference sequence). The CDR3 loop reads CASSLNPGDSGNTIYF. The CDR3 DNA follows: TGTGCCAGCAGCTTAAATCCGGGCGACTCTGGAAACACCATATATTTT.